This passage covers 29 T cell receptor beta chains from one sample sequenced in a study of blood T cell repertoires in COVID-19. Some clones are missing from TCRdb's copy, which holds only in-frame ones; the method was immunoSEQ multiplex PCR. The repertoire holds some 150,000 clones, over 80% seen once, with 6.2% in the top ten. Sample: PBMCs or T cells enriched from blood (not recorded which). These receptors came from a woman in her forties who had recovered from COVID-19.

V is TRBV27 and J is TRBJ2-5, with 7 positions matching TRBD2. CDR1 MNHEY and CDR2 SMNVEV come from the germline V gene (reference sequence). The V and J ends lost 3 bases and 7 bases, in that order; junction bases with no gene match: 5. The CDR3 is 13 amino acids. CDR3 nucleotide sequence: TGTGCCAGCAGTTTTGGGGGGGAGAGGACCCAGTACTTC. The encoded protein is CASSFGGERTQYF.

A note on this clone: At the DNA level, this CDR3 is encoded by other sequences in the same sample as well. This chain links TRBV2 with TRBJ1-1; 8 positions agree with TRBD1. J gave up 1 base and V 6 bases, and 4 bases lay outside the gene matches. There are 14 residues in the CDR3. Germline loops: CDR1 SNHLY, CDR2 FYNNEI. The CDR3 bases are TGTGCCAGCAGAGAGACAGGGGAGAACACTGAAGCTTTCTTT. It yields the protein CASRETGENTEAFF. Together with reference TRBV2 and TRBJ1-1, the CDR3 gives the full variable domain: EPEVTQTPSHQVTQMGQEVILRCVPISNHLYFYWYRQILGQKVEFLVSFYNNEISEKSEIFDDQFSVERPDGSNFTLKIRSTKLEDSAMYFCASRETGENTEAFFGQGTRLTVV.

This sequence joins TRBV29-1 and TRBJ1-1, with 7 bases matching TRBD1. Germline-derived CDR1 and CDR2 are SQVTM and ANQGSEA. The ends lost 5 bases at V and 10 bases at J; junction bases unmatched: 13. There are 13 residues in the CDR3. The CDR3 nucleotides are TGCAGCGTTACAGAGACAGGGAATTGGGGAGCTTTCTTT. Translation gives CSVTETGNWGAFF. The full variable domain, its missing parts supplied by reference TRBV29-1 and TRBJ1-1, is SAVISQKPSRDICQRGTSLTIQCQVDSQVTMMFWYRQQPGQSLTLIATANQGSEATYESGFVIDKFPISRPNLTFSTLTVSNMSPEDSSIYLCSVTETGNWGAFFGQGTRLTVV.

The DNA for the CDR3 is TGTGCCAGCAGCCAAGGTGGAGTTACCTATGGCTACACCTTC. This codes for CASSQGGVTYGYTF. This chain links TRBV3-1 (or the pseudogene TRBV3-2) with TRBJ1-2; D not resolved. This CDR3 is built from 14 residues. V shed 1 base and J shed 4 bases, with 10 bases lying between them. Germline V gives CDR1 LGHDT, CDR2 YNNKEL (reference sequence).

Only one count was recorded for this clone. The rearrangement joins TRBV5-1 to TRBJ2-1, with TRBD1 matching over 10 bases. CDR1 is SGHRS and CDR2 is YFSETQ in the germline V gene. The CDR3 contains 19 residues. The V segment lost 2 bases and the J segment 5 bases; nucleotides outside the gene matches: 16. CDR3 residues: CASSFSGTGVGGSDNEQFF. The DNA of the CDR3 is TGCGCCAGCAGCTTTTCCGGGACAGGGGTCGGGGGTTCTGACAATGAGCAGTTCTTC.

Concerning this clone itself: This sample also contains other DNA sequences that code for the same CDR3. This chain uses TRBV19 with TRBJ1-1; D is undetermined. The CDR3 length is 13 residues. The V end lost 6 bases, the J end lost 0 bases, and 8 bases lay between the germline ends. Germline V gene sequence: CDR1 LNHDA, CDR2 SQIVND (reference sequence). For the CDR3, the DNA is TGTGCCAGTAGCCCAGGTCTGAACACTGAAGCTTTCTTT. It yields the protein CASSPGLNTEAFF.

This chain links TRBV30 with TRBJ2-7, with 15 bases lining up with TRBD2. Unmatched junction bases numbered 11, after V lost 2 bases and J lost 6 bases. The CDR3 consists of 17 residues. Germline assignment: CDR1 GTSNPN and CDR2 SVGIG (reference sequence). CDR3 region: CAWSLGTSGRLASEQYF. The CDR3 DNA reads TGTGCCTGGAGTCTCGGGACTAGCGGGAGGCTTGCGTCCGAGCAGTACTTC.

The rearrangement joins TRBV19 to TRBJ1-1; TRBD1 matches 11 bases. The V gene end was trimmed by 6 bases and the J gene end by 5 bases; junction bases not matched to a gene: 14. The CDR3 runs 17 residues. Germline V lookup: CDR1 LNHDA, CDR2 SQIVND (reference sequence). The CDR3 coding sequence is TGTGCCAGTAGAAGGGACAGGGGGAACTCCCACAATACTGAAGCTTTCTTT. Its protein is CASRRDRGNSHNTEAFF.

The CDR3 sequence is CASSFGSGTGELFF. In nucleotides, the CDR3 is TGTGCCAGCAGTTTCGGCTCGGGGACCGGGGAGCTGTTTTTT. The V gene is TRBV27, the J gene TRBJ2-2; the D gene is possibly TRBD2 (5 bases). This CDR3 spans 14 amino acids. Germline V gives CDR1 MNHEY, CDR2 SMNVEV (reference sequence). V gave up 3 bases and J gave up 5 bases, with 10 bases separating them.

The rearrangement joins TRBV5-6 to TRBJ2-2; TRBD2 is a possible D gene (5 bases). CDR3 length: 13 residues. Germline V lookup: CDR1 SGHDT, CDR2 YYEEEE. Trimming shortened V by 6 bases and J by 5 bases, and 11 bases separated the two germline ends. The CDR3 DNA sequence: TGTGCCAGCATCCCGGGCGGGACCGGGGAGCTGTTTTTT. Its translation is CASIPGGTGELFF.

CDR3 nucleotides: TGTGCCAGCAAACCAACAGGGATCGGAAACACCATATATTTT. Its translation is CASKPTGIGNTIYF. The chain employs TRBV6-5 and TRBJ1-3; D is possibly TRBD1 (6 bases). CDR3 length: 14 amino acids. V was clipped by 7 bases and J by 4 bases, with 14 bases between them. Germline V lookup: CDR1 MNHEY, CDR2 SVGAGI.

This chain uses TRBV5-4 with TRBJ1-1, with 7 bases identical to TRBD1. Trimming cost V 6 bases and J 7 bases; bases outside gene matches: 15. CDR3 length: 15 amino acids. CDR1 and CDR2 (germline): SGHNT, YYREEE (reference sequence). The CDR3 here is CASNEKTGDRGEAFF. In DNA, the CDR3 is TGTGCCAGCAACGAGAAAACAGGGGATAGGGGTGAAGCTTTCTTT.

The J gene is TRBJ1-2, the V gene TRBV4-1; weak D call: TRBD1 (6 bases). In germline, CDR1 is MGHRA, CDR2 YSYEKL. Trimming left V 0 bases short and J 4 bases short, with 18 bases between. The CDR3 consists of 17 residues. The CDR3 loop is CASSQDWYRVPFYGYTF. The CDR3 DNA reads TGCGCCAGCAGCCAAGATTGGTACAGGGTACCCTTCTATGGCTACACCTTC.

The CDR3 coding sequence is TGTGCCAGTAGTATATTCGGTTTGGGGCCCAACACCGGGGAGCTGTTTTTT. This encodes CASSIFGLGPNTGELFF. The chain employs TRBV19 and TRBJ2-2; TRBD1 is a possible D gene (5 bases). This CDR3 has 17 amino acids. Germline CDR1 is LNHDA and CDR2 is SQIVND (reference sequence). V dropped 2 bases and J dropped 2 bases, with 15 bases sitting between them.

CDR3 sequence (DNA): TGTGCCAGCAGCTTGTTGTACAGGGAAGAAGGAGGTGGCTACACCTTC. Amino acid sequence: CASSLLYREEGGGYTF. The chain is built from TRBV5-4 and TRBJ1-2; a weak D match, TRBD1 (6 bases). Germline values: CDR1 SGHNT, CDR2 YYREEE (reference sequence). The CDR3 has 16 residues. Trimming left V 1 base short and J 7 bases short, with 20 bases between.

This chain joins TRBV13 and TRBJ1-4; no firm D call. This CDR3 region has 14 residues. Germline lookup yields CDR1 PRHDT and CDR2 FYEKMQ (reference sequence). The V end lost 3 bases, the J end lost 8 bases, and 13 bases lay between the germline ends. CDR3 sequence: CASSLLGGNEKLFF. CDR3 coding DNA: TGTGCCAGCAGCTTGTTGGGAGGGAACGAAAAACTGTTTTTT.

The J gene is TRBJ1-2, the V gene TRBV6-5, with 7 bases lining up with TRBD1. CDR1 and CDR2 from the germline V gene are MNHEY and SVGAGI. J was trimmed by 4 bases and V by 8 bases; bases with no gene match: 7. The CDR3 has 13 amino acids. Here the CDR3 reads CASRQGRVYGYTF. The CDR3 nucleotides read TGTGCCAGCCGACAGGGCAGAGTCTATGGCTACACCTTC.

In this sample, this clone turned up a few times. The gene calls are TRBV9 and TRBJ2-2; TRBD2 matches 10 bases. Germline V gene sequence: CDR1 SGDLS, CDR2 YYNGEE. This CDR3 region has 18 residues. With 0 bases clipped from V and 4 bases from J, the junction kept 9 bases outside the gene matches. The chain's CDR3 is CASSVGASGRRGTGELFF. The CDR3 DNA reads TGTGCCAGCAGCGTAGGGGCTAGCGGGAGAAGGGGCACCGGGGAGCTGTTTTTT.

The chain combines TRBV7-9 with TRBJ1-1; D is unresolved. The CDR3 totals 13 residues. Trimming took off 4 bases at V and 4 bases at J, with 10 bases between the two ends. From germline, CDR1 is SEHNR and CDR2 FQNEAQ (reference sequence). CDR3 loop: CASSSWAGTEAFF. The CDR3 coding sequence is TGTGCCAGCAGCTCCTGGGCTGGCACTGAAGCTTTCTTT.

This rearrangement joins TRBV5-1 to TRBJ2-1; possibly TRBD2 for D (7 bases). The V gene lost 0 bases and the J gene lost 0 bases, with 10 bases spanning the gap. Germline V gene sequence: CDR1 SGHRS, CDR2 YFSETQ. CDR3 length equals 16 residues. The DNA for the CDR3 is TGCGCCAGCAGCTTGGTTGGGGGGGCCTCCTACAATGAGCAGTTCTTC. Translating it yields CASSLVGGASYNEQFF.

This clone appeared a single time. This chain connects TRBV4-1 to TRBJ2-2; 10 bases align to TRBD2. The trim removed 2 bases at V and 4 bases at J, leaving 4 bases unmatched. In germline, CDR1 is MGHRA, CDR2 YSYEKL. The CDR3 is 16 residues long. The CDR3 region is CASSQPGLASTGELFF. In DNA form, the CDR3 reads TGCGCCAGCAGCCAACCGGGACTAGCGAGCACCGGGGAGCTGTTTTTT.

The chain employs TRBV30 and TRBJ1-1; 9 bases are a match to TRBD1. Germline values: CDR1 GTSNPN, CDR2 SVGIG (reference sequence). CDR3 length equals 14 residues. Losses at the gene ends were 4 bases for V and 7 bases for J; bases not matched to a gene: 10. The CDR3 is CAWTSGTGINEAFF. DNA for the CDR3: TGTGCCTGGACCTCCGGGACAGGGATCAATGAAGCTTTCTTT.

This clone came up once. J is TRBJ1-1 and V is TRBV5-1, with 7 bases identical to TRBD1. V was pared by 0 bases and J by 6 bases, with 8 bases of the junction left unmatched. Germline V CDR1 and CDR2: SGHRS, YFSETQ. The CDR3 loop spans 15 amino acids. The CDR3, as DNA: TGCGCCAGCAGCTTGGATACAGGGGCTATGGCTGAAGCTTTCTTT. Residues: CASSLDTGAMAEAFF. The entire variable domain, with the rest obtained from reference TRBV5-1 and TRBJ1-1, is as follows: KAGVTQTPRYLIKTRGQQVTLSCSPISGHRSVSWYQQTPGQGLQFLFEYFSETQRNKGNFPGRFSGRQFSNSRSEMNVSTLELGDSALYLCASSLDTGAMAEAFFGQGTRLTVV.

There are many counts of this clone. V usage is TRBV4-2 and J usage is TRBJ2-7; TRBD2 agrees at 16 bases. V lost 0 bases, J lost 1 base, and 12 bases stayed unmatched. CDR1 LGHNA and CDR2 YNFKEQ come from the germline V gene. The CDR3 length is 21 residues. Here the CDR3 DNA reads TGTGCCAGCAGCCAAGAACTAGGGACTAGCGGGAGGGCCAGGGGGTCCTACGAGCAGTACTTC. This sequence encodes CASSQELGTSGRARGSYEQYF.

This clone has more than one count but fewer than ten. This CDR3 reads CASRPRGAGSYNEQFF. CDR3 in DNA: TGCGCCAGCAGACCGCGGGGAGCGGGGTCCTACAATGAGCAGTTCTTC. The chain carries TRBV5-1 and TRBJ2-1; TRBD2 matches 7 bases. Trimming cost V 5 bases and J 1 base; bases outside gene matches: 9. Germline V gives CDR1 SGHRS, CDR2 YFSETQ. CDR3 length: 16 residues.

The chain links TRBV20-1 to TRBJ1-3; no definite D call. Germline V gene data show CDR1 as DFQATT and CDR2 as SNEGSKA (reference sequence). The ends were cut back, 6 bases at V and 4 bases at J, with 13 bases in the middle. The CDR3 covers 13 residues. CDR3 loop: CSASGESGNTIYF. The CDR3, as DNA: TGCAGTGCAAGTGGGGAGTCCGGAAACACCATATATTTT.

The table lists this clone with a count of one. The rearrangement links TRBV2 to TRBJ1-5; D call uncertain. The germline V gene encodes CDR1 SNHLY and CDR2 FYNNEI. The CDR3 loop spans 15 amino acids. V was cut by 4 bases and J by 0 bases, with 10 bases left in between. The CDR3 sequence: CASSGSEFSNQPQHF. In DNA, the CDR3 is TGTGCCAGCAGTGGATCGGAGTTTAGCAATCAGCCCCAGCATTTT.

This clone was seen once. The chain couples TRBV9 to TRBJ1-2; 7 positions match TRBD1. V lost 3 bases and J lost 4; bases outside the gene matches: 6. Germline V gives CDR1 SGDLS, CDR2 YYNGEE. The CDR3 totals 14 residues. DNA for the CDR3: TGTGCCAGCAGCGGGAACAGGGGAGTCTATGGCTACACCTTC. It encodes CASSGNRGVYGYTF.

V is TRBV19 and J is TRBJ1-6, with unresolved D. The germline gives CDR1 LNHDA, CDR2 SQIVND (reference sequence). The CDR3 runs 14 residues. The CDR3 region has the DNA TGTGCAACCGCCCCCGGCCAGTCAGGTTCACCCCTCCACTTT. Translated: CATAPGQSGSPLHF.